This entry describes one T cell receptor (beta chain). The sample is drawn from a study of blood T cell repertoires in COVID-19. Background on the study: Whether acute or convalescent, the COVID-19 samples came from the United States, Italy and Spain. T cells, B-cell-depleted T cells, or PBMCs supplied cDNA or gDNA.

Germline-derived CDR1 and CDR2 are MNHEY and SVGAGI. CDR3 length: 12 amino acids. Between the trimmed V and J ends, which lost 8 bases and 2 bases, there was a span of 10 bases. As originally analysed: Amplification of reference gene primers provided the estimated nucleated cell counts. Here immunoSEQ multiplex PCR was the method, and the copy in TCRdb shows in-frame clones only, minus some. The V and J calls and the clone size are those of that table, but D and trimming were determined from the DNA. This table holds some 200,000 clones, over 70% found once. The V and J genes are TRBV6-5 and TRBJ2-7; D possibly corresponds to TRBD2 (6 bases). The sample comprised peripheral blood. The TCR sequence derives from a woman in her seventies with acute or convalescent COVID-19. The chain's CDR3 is CASGGIAYEQYF. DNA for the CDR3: TGTGCCAGCGGCGGGATAGCCTACGAGCAGTACTTC.